The sequence of this T cell receptor (beta chain) was determined in a study of OX40 agonist ivuxolimab in advanced cancers. For the wider study: Ivuxolimab, which targeted the costimulatory receptor OX40 (CD134), was an agonistic, fully human IgG2 monoclonal antibody. Intravenous ivuxolimab was administered to patients every 2 weeks at six dose levels: 0.01, 0.1, 0.3, 1.5, 3 and 10 mg/kg. Of the approximately 50 patients in dose escalation, about 20 had hepatocellular carcinoma, some 15 had melanoma, 9 had renal cell carcinoma and 9 had head and neck cancer. In the dose-escalation cohort, approximately 80% of patients were male, and the mean age was around 65 years with a range of about 23 to 79. Prior anti-PD-1, anti-PD-L1 or anti-CTLA-4 therapy was permitted, and less than 45% of dose-escalation patients had received checkpoint inhibitors. Partial responses occurred in three dose-escalation patients: two with cutaneous melanoma and one with hepatocellular carcinoma. Peripheral TCRbeta sequencing aimed to test whether ivuxolimab altered TCR sequence diversity and caused clonal T-cell expansion. The paper describes the monotherapy dose-escalation part (N of about 55 patients) of the phase I trial of ivuxolimab. Study-wide findings and limitations: Low levels of normalized T-cell clonal expansion were also shown by some nonresponding patients. At doses from 0.1 to 3.0 mg/kg, clonal expansion was seen in both CD4+ and CD8+ blood T cells between baseline and week 6. The antigen specificity of the clonally expanded peripheral T cells was not determined. In partial responders in the 0.1-3.0 mg/kg groups, normalized peripheral clonal expansion was found to be among the lowest, especially among CD8+ T cells. After ivuxolimab, more expanded clones were found on average in CD8+ T cells than in CD4+ T cells.

Patients with a history of autoimmune disease or receiving systemic immunosuppression were excluded from the trial. Peripheral blood for TCR sequencing was drawn from every dose cohort at baseline, at cycle 4 day 1 and at cycle 7 day 1. The samples were taken from a phase I, first-in-human, multicenter, open-label dose-escalation trial of ivuxolimab. Adults with locally advanced or metastatic melanoma, renal cell, hepatocellular, or head and neck squamous cell carcinoma were enrolled in the trial. Before TCR sequencing, CD4+ and CD8+ T cells were separately sorted from peripheral blood. This clone was seen only once. Its antigen is not yet known. Base qualities were left out, and no much larger clone turns up one base away. For CDR1 and CDR2, the germline V gene (reference sequence) lists LNHNV and YYDKDF. Spanning cysteine to phenylalanine, the CDR3 consists of 15 amino acids. Only the CDR3 part of the read is kept: 45 bases, read in frame from the first base. V loses 0 bases of germline sequence and J loses 0 bases, and the interval between the two ends is 7 bases.

For sequencing of the TCRbeta CDR3 region, genomic DNA was extracted from the sorted cells. TCRbeta CDR3 regions were sequenced using the immunoSEQ Assay. TCRdb took over this immuneACCESS table, retaining in-frame rearrangements with V and J assigned. Such tables are incomplete; in checked studies, under half of the missing clones stem from an unresolved V gene, and the remainder is unexplained. Across this sample there are more than 80,000 clones, with around 90% seen only once. The leading ten clones occupy 1.5% to 2% of the sample. Recombination linked TRBV15 to TRBJ2-3; the D gene identity is not certain. The sample consisted of CD4+ or CD8+ T cells sorted from blood, taken in a trial of the OX40 agonist ivuxolimab. This receptor was taken from an adult with an advanced solid tumor such as melanoma, head and neck, liver or kidney cancer. DNA sequence: TGTGCCACCAGCAGAGAGTCTGCTAGCACAGATACGCAGTATTTT. Translated, this gives CATSRESASTDTQYF.